This T cell receptor beta chain originates from a study of cytomegalovirus exposure and HLA in healthy donors. The overall study: The 90 to 150 validation repertoires, a later analysis reported, used the same platform as the approximately 700 first-cohort repertoires. General study points: The study flagged 150 to 200 TCR beta chains as cytomegalovirus-associated. Clusters of TCRs from the first cohort tended to co-occur in the 120 or so validation repertoires (as a later analysis found).

Sequencing used immunoSEQ multiplex PCR; TCRdb keeps in-frame clones, though not all of them. The sample consists of a few hundred thousand clones, about 90% of them appearing once. This clone showed up just once. Antigen: not known. The receptor was derived from a man aged 18 to 30 in good health and CMV-seropositive. Sequencing was done on a sample of PBMCs.

The CDR3 bases are TGTGCCAGCAGCTACTATACGGGACAGAACAATGAGCAGTTCTTC. It yields the protein CASSYYTGQNNEQFF. This rearrangement joins TRBV28 to TRBJ2-1; TRBD1 matches at 7 bases. The length of the CDR3 is 15 residues. Per the germline V gene, CDR1 is MDHEN and CDR2 is SYDVKM. V dropped 6 bases and J dropped 5; count of bases not matched to a gene: 10.